These 31 T cell receptor beta chains were sequenced from one sample in a study of neoadjuvant anti-PD-1 for oral cavity cancer. The repertoire was sequenced with immunoSEQ multiplex PCR; TCRdb's copy has only in-frame clones and lacks some. The table lists about 80,000 clones, 84% of them singletons, with around 3.2% in the top ten. Here the sequenced sample was PBMCs, taken before nivolumab (anti-PD-1) treatment. The source is a person aged 40-85 years with oral cavity squamous cell carcinoma.

The V and J genes are TRBV20-1 and TRBJ1-1, with D uncertain. Per germline, CDR1 DFQATT and CDR2 SNEGSKA (reference sequence). The CDR3 contains 10 residues. CDR3: CSTPGPRAFF. CDR3 bases: TGCAGCACGCCGGGCCCGCGGGCTTTCTTT.

DNA of the CDR3: TGTGCCAGCTGCTCTCTCGGGCTGCAAGAGACCCAGTACTTC. This encodes CASCSLGLQETQYF. The chain couples TRBV11-2 to TRBJ2-5; D gene unclear. V was cut by 8 bases and J by 2 bases, with 15 bases left in between. Germline values: CDR1 SGHAT, CDR2 FQNNGV. This CDR3 is built from 14 residues.

The rearrangement links TRBV29-1 to TRBJ2-4; TRBD2 might be the D (5 bases). The CDR3 totals 13 residues. V was trimmed by 3 bases and J by 7 bases, leaving 13 bases between them. Germline assignment: CDR1 SQVTM and CDR2 ANQGSEA. The CDR3 coding sequence is TGCAGCGTTGAGGGAGACAAGCGGAACATTCAGTACTTC. Amino acids: CSVEGDKRNIQYF.

The V and J genes are TRBV28 and TRBJ2-2; D gene uncertain. The CDR3 covers 12 residues. V shed 5 bases and J shed 7 bases, with 8 bases lying between them. Germline values: CDR1 MDHEN, CDR2 SYDVKM. This CDR3 reads CASSLMFGELFF. The CDR3 DNA reads as TGTGCCAGCAGTCTGATGTTCGGGGAGCTGTTTTTT.

This chain joins TRBV14 and TRBJ2-7, with a weak D call TRBD2 (6 bases). Trimming shortened V by 7 bases and J by 4 bases, and 14 bases separated the two germline ends. The CDR3 is 13 amino acids. The germline CDR1 and CDR2 sequences are SGHDN and FVKESK. CDR3 sequence reads: CASKRGSEYEQYF. The CDR3 DNA reads as TGTGCCAGCAAACGGGGGAGTGAATACGAGCAGTACTTC.

The CDR3 spells CASSLGAGGSSYEQYF. In nucleotides, the CDR3 is TGCGCCAGCAGCTTGGGTGCAGGTGGTAGCTCCTACGAGCAGTACTTC. V and J are TRBV5-1 and TRBJ2-7, with unresolved D. The germline CDR1 and CDR2 sequences are SGHRS and YFSETQ. V lost 0 bases to trimming and J lost 0 bases, with 13 bases between them. The CDR3 sequence is 16 residues long.

This chain connects TRBV2 to TRBJ2-2; D gene uncertain. This CDR3 has 14 amino acids. The germline V gene has CDR1 SNHLY and CDR2 FYNNEI. Trimming shortened V by 7 bases and J by 2 bases, and 11 bases separated the two germline ends. The CDR3 region has the DNA TGTGCCAGCACTCGGGCCCCCAACACCGGGGAGCTGTTTTTT. Protein: CASTRAPNTGELFF. The whole variable domain, remainder taken from reference TRBV2 and TRBJ2-2, is EPEVTQTPSHQVTQMGQEVILRCVPISNHLYFYWYRQILGQKVEFLVSFYNNEISEKSEIFDDQFSVERPDGSNFTLKIRSTKLEDSAMYFCASTRAPNTGELFFGEGSRLTVL.

The rearrangement uses TRBV7-3 and TRBJ2-2; D is unclear. Trimming left V 1 base short and J 5 bases short, with 8 bases between. Per germline, CDR1 SGHTA and CDR2 FQGTGA. This CDR3 has 14 residues. CDR3 nucleotide sequence: TGTGCCAGCAGCTTAATGGGTAGGACCGGGGAGCTGTTTTTT. Amino acid sequence: CASSLMGRTGELFF.

This clone was counted between two and nine times. The V call is TRBV11-2, the J call TRBJ2-1; D might be TRBD1 (5 bases). CDR3 length: 15 residues. Germline V gene lookup returns CDR1 SGHAT and CDR2 FQNNGV. Trimming shortened V by 5 bases and J by 0 bases, and 11 bases separated the two germline ends. The chain's CDR3 is CASSPRQSSYNEQFF. CDR3 nucleotides: TGTGCCAGCAGCCCCCGACAGAGCTCCTACAATGAGCAGTTCTTC.

J is TRBJ2-2 and V is TRBV5-7; D not resolved. TRBV5-7 carries the ORF label, with uncertain function. Trimming removed 2 bases at V and 0 bases at J, with 14 bases between. There are 17 residues in the CDR3. The CDR3 here is CASSLEVAPPNTGELFF. The DNA of the CDR3 is TGTGCCAGCAGCTTAGAGGTCGCACCTCCGAACACCGGGGAGCTGTTTTTT.

This chain uses TRBV4-2 with TRBJ2-7, with 10 nucleotides matching TRBD2. Germline V gene data show CDR1 as LGHNA and CDR2 as YNFKEQ. The CDR3 is 20 amino acids. The trim removed 0 bases at V and 7 bases at J, leaving 21 bases unmatched. The CDR3 nucleotides read TGTGCCAGCAGCCAAGATATCCGAACTAGCGGGACCTTGGGGGGGGGAGAGCAGTACTTC. It yields the protein CASSQDIRTSGTLGGGEQYF.

The CDR3 DNA follows: TGTGCCACCACCGTAGGAAGGGCGGGGACTGAAGCTTTCTTT. This encodes CATTVGRAGTEAFF. The chain uses TRBV15 and TRBJ1-1; D call uncertain. Deletions cut 7 bases from V and 5 bases from J, with 17 bases between. There are 14 residues in the CDR3. Per the germline V gene, CDR1 is LNHNV and CDR2 is YYDKDF (reference sequence).

The V gene is TRBV30, the J gene TRBJ1-2; no definite D call. The V gene's germline CDR1 is GTSNPN and CDR2 SVGIG (reference sequence). The V end lost 4 bases, the J end lost 3 bases, and 12 bases lay between the germline ends. The CDR3 contains 13 residues. This CDR3 is CAWMDYHDYGYTF. The CDR3 nucleotides read TGTGCCTGGATGGATTACCACGACTATGGCTACACCTTC.

The rearrangement links TRBV10-3 to TRBJ1-1; D unclear. Germline values: CDR1 ENHRY, CDR2 SYGVKD. This CDR3 region has 11 residues. V was pared by 6 bases and J by 1 base, with 3 bases between. CDR3 sequence: CAIRSNTEAFF. In nucleotides, the CDR3 is TGTGCCATCAGATCGAACACTGAAGCTTTCTTT.

The chain employs TRBV5-4 and TRBJ2-5; D is unresolved. This CDR3 contains 12 residues. In germline, CDR1 is SGHNT, CDR2 YYREEE (reference sequence). V was pared by 0 bases and J by 9 bases, with 9 bases between. CDR3 residues: CASSLAGQPQYF. DNA of the CDR3: TGTGCCAGCAGCTTGGCCGGCCAGCCCCAGTACTTC.

This rearrangement joins TRBV6-1 to TRBJ2-1; D possibly corresponds to TRBD2 (7 bases). The CDR3 runs to 15 residues. V was pared by 2 bases and J by 6 bases, with 14 bases between. CDR1 and CDR2 (germline): MNHNS, SASEGT. Here the CDR3 DNA reads TGTGCCAGCAGTGAATTAGGACTAGGGGGCAATGAGCAGTTCTTC. This gives the protein CASSELGLGGNEQFF.

The count of this clone is one. The V call is TRBV10-3, the J call TRBJ1-1; D is perhaps TRBD1 (6 bases). Trimming shortened V by 5 bases and J by 6 bases, and 13 bases separated the two germline ends. Looked up from germline, CDR1 is ENHRY and CDR2 is SYGVKD. CDR3 length: 13 amino acids. Written as DNA, the CDR3 is TGTGCCATCAGTTTCGGGGGCCGGGCTGAAGCTTTCTTT. This codes for CAISFGGRAEAFF.

In its sample, this clone was seen once. The chain employs TRBV7-8 and TRBJ2-7; no reliable D call. The CDR3 length is 11 residues. V lost 5 bases to trimming and J lost 5 bases, with 7 bases between them. Germline CDR1 reads SGHVS; CDR2 reads FQNEAQ. CDR3 in amino acids: CASSLRDEQYF. DNA of the CDR3: TGTGCCAGCAGCCTTAGGGACGAGCAGTACTTC. Variable domain in full (rest from reference TRBV7-8 and TRBJ2-7): GAGVSQSPRYKVAKRGQDVALRCDPISGHVSLFWYQQALGQGPEFLTYFQNEAQLDKSGLPSDRFFAERPEGSVSTLKIQRTQQEDSAVYLCASSLRDEQYFGPGTRLTVT.

The CDR3 bases are TGCGCCAGCAGCCCCCCCGTGCGGGCCGGGGAGACCCAGTACTTC. Translating gives CASSPPVRAGETQYF. J is TRBJ2-5 and V is TRBV5-1; TRBD2 might be the D (5 bases). Germline lookup yields CDR1 SGHRS and CDR2 YFSETQ. V was trimmed by 4 bases and J by 5 bases, leaving 18 bases between them. The length of the CDR3 is 15 residues.

This clone occurred once. V gene TRBV6-6 combines with J gene TRBJ2-7; a possible D gene is TRBD2 (7 bases). V was clipped by 6 bases and J by 0 bases, with 18 bases between them. The CDR3 is 16 amino acids. Germline assignment: CDR1 MNHNY and CDR2 SVGAGI (reference sequence). CDR3 nucleotide sequence: TGTGCCAGCAGCCCCTGGGGGGGGCGGAGCTCCTACGAGCAGTACTTC. Its translation: CASSPWGGRSSYEQYF.

This clone was recorded only once. V gene TRBV15 combines with J gene TRBJ2-5; D gene uncertain. Trimming cost V 0 bases and J 1 base, with 15 bases left between them. CDR1 is LNHNV, CDR2 YYDKDF, per germline (reference sequence). This CDR3 contains 17 residues. CDR3 sequence (DNA): TGTGCCACCAGCAGAGATCCGGCAGGCAGATCCCAAGAGACCCAGTACTTC. It yields the protein CATSRDPAGRSQETQYF.

The rearrangement joins TRBV9 to TRBJ2-2, with D hard to call. V lost 0 bases, J lost 3 bases, and 12 bases lay in between. Looked up from germline, CDR1 is SGDLS and CDR2 is YYNGEE. The CDR3 totals 16 residues. CDR3: CASSVVPTPDTGELFF. DNA for the CDR3: TGTGCCAGCAGCGTAGTTCCGACACCCGACACCGGGGAGCTGTTTTTT.

This chain uses TRBV11-2 with TRBJ2-4, with D possibly being TRBD2 (7 bases). The length of the CDR3 is 14 residues. V gave up 5 bases and J gave up 6 bases, with 14 bases separating them. Germline V gene sequence: CDR1 SGHAT, CDR2 FQNNGV. CDR3 amino acids: CASSQGGAGNIQYF. The CDR3 nucleotides are TGTGCCAGCAGCCAAGGGGGGGCGGGAAACATTCAGTACTTC. The variable domain in full, completed from reference TRBV11-2 and TRBJ2-4, reads EAGVAQSPRYKIIEKRQSVAFWCNPISGHATLYWYQQILGQGPKLLIQFQNNGVVDDSQLPKDRFSAERLKGVDSTLKIQPAKLEDSAVYLCASSQGGAGNIQYFGAGTRLSVL.

Worth noting for this clone: Sequence at one end of the junction differs from germline and may be a read error. The chain's CDR3 is CASTLVGLAGEQFF. The DNA of the CDR3 is TGCGCCAGCACCTTGGTCGGACTAGCTGGGGAGCAGTTCTTC. This chain connects TRBV5-1 to TRBJ2-1, with 8 bases aligning to TRBD2. The CDR3 consists of 14 residues. From germline, CDR1 is SGHRS and CDR2 YFSETQ.

V and J are TRBV5-1 and TRBJ2-5; perhaps D is TRBD1 or TRBD2 (6 bases each). The CDR3 loop spans 14 amino acids. The germline CDR1 and CDR2 sequences are SGHRS and YFSETQ. V gave up 0 bases and J gave up 5 bases, with 11 bases separating them. As DNA, the CDR3 is TGCGCCAGCAGCTTGGTTACAGGGAGGGAGACCCAGTACTTC. Translating it yields CASSLVTGRETQYF.

The chain recombines TRBV7-2 with TRBJ1-1; no clear D gene. Germline loops: CDR1 SGHTA, CDR2 FQGNSA. V was pared by 0 bases and J by 1 base, with 9 bases between. The CDR3 runs 15 residues. The DNA of the CDR3 is TGTGCCAGCAGCTTAGCTTGGACGGGGAACACTGAAGCTTTCTTT. Translated, it gives CASSLAWTGNTEAFF.

The table lists this clone with a few counts. In the same sample, other DNA sequences code for this CDR3. The chain carries TRBV9 and TRBJ2-3; a weak D match, TRBD2 (5 bases). CDR1 and CDR2 (germline): SGDLS, YYNGEE. The ends were cut back, 0 bases at V and 0 bases at J, with 5 bases in the middle. The CDR3 contains 14 residues. The CDR3 nucleotides are TGTGCCAGCAGCGTAGGCGGGAGCACAGATACGCAGTATTTT. It yields the protein CASSVGGSTDTQYF.

The chain links TRBV2 to TRBJ1-5, with 9 positions matching TRBD1. The V gene end was trimmed by 5 bases and the J gene end by 4 bases; junction bases not matched to a gene: 3. The CDR3 is 14 residues long. Germline loops: CDR1 SNHLY, CDR2 FYNNEI. In DNA, the CDR3 is TGTGCCAGCAGTTTCGGACAGGGGAATCAGCCCCAGCATTTT. Protein: CASSFGQGNQPQHF.

This clone has just a few counts. This chain connects TRBV10-3 to TRBJ2-3; D may be TRBD2 (5 bases). The CDR3 contains 17 residues. The germline CDR1 and CDR2 sequences are ENHRY and SYGVKD. Trimming left V 0 bases short and J 1 base short, with 14 bases between. The CDR3 DNA sequence: TGTGCCATCAGTGAGTCTCGTGGTAGCGACGGCACAGATACGCAGTATTTT. Its translation is CAISESRGSDGTDTQYF.

V usage is TRBV11-2 and J usage is TRBJ1-1, with D unclear. Germline assignment: CDR1 SGHAT and CDR2 FQNNGV. Trimming removed 6 bases from V and 1 base from J, with 9 bases in between. CDR3 length equals 13 residues. Here the CDR3 reads CASSSGPNTEAFF. The CDR3 coding sequence is TGTGCCAGCAGTTCTGGGCCGAACACTGAAGCTTTCTTT.

The genes are TRBV27 and TRBJ2-1; TRBD2 is a possible D gene (5 bases). The V end lost 7 bases, the J end lost 4 bases, and 8 bases lay between the germline ends. From germline, CDR1 is MNHEY and CDR2 SMNVEV (reference sequence). The CDR3 totals 12 residues. The CDR3 DNA follows: TGTGCCAGCACTTCGGGGTACAATGAGCAGTTCTTC. It specifies CASTSGYNEQFF.